This is a list of T cell receptor beta chains from one sample in a study of T-cell reconstitution after alpha-beta-depleted transplantation in children. Each CDR3 protein gets one entry after TCRdb re-called the PCR reads with MiXCR. This sample carries more than 250,000 distinct CDR3 sequences, approximately 9.8% of them seen once, and the ten largest clones take 10%. Here the sequenced sample was PBMCs from the stem cell graft donor, taken from the stem cell graft. These receptors were taken from a human donor who donated a stem cell graft to a child with SCID. Each CDR3 is given with its conserved first and last residue. Fields, in order: clone size, D gene, V gene, J gene, CDR3 DNA, CDR3 protein. D genes are given only for firm matches. The size field is filled for only some rows; it gives once, few, many or a size class.

size: few; D: -; V: TRBV18; J: TRBJ2-5; DNA: TGTGCCAGCTCACCGGAAGTGGGCAGGGAGCAAGAGACCCAGTACTTC; CDR3: CASSPEVGREQETQYF
size: few; D: -; V: TRBV20-1; J: TRBJ2-1; DNA: TGCAGTGCTAGAGGGGGACGGAGCGTTGGTGAGCAGTTCTTC; CDR3: CSARGGRSVGEQFF
size: few; D: -; V: TRBV27; J: TRBJ2-7; DNA: TGTGCCAGCAGTTTATCGTGGTCAGGGGGAGGTCGGTACTTC; CDR3: CASSLSWSGGGRYF
size: many; D: -; V: TRBV20-1; J: TRBJ1-1; DNA: TGCAGTGCCAGAGGCAGGGAGGGTTGGAACACTGAAGCTTTCTTT; CDR3: CSARGREGWNTEAFF
size: -; D: -; V: TRBV5-6; J: TRBJ2-7; DNA: TGTGCCAGCAGCGGAGACAGGTACGAGCAGTACTTC; CDR3: CASSGDRYEQYF
size: many; D: TRBD1; V: TRBV28; J: TRBJ2-1; DNA: TGTGCCGGAATGGGGACAGGGAGGAATGAGCAGTTCTTC; CDR3: CAGMGTGRNEQFF
size: -; D: -; V: TRBV14; J: TRBJ2-3; DNA: TGTGCCAGCAGCCAACTACCTACTAGCACAGATACGCAGTATTTT; CDR3: CASSQLPTSTDTQYF
size: -; D: -; V: TRBV20-1; J: TRBJ2-7; DNA: TGCAGTGCTAGCCAAGGGAGCGAGCAGTACTTC; CDR3: CSASQGSEQYF
size: few; D: TRBD1; V: TRBV5-1; J: TRBJ1-1; DNA: TGCGCCAGCAGCCTATACAGGGGTGATGAAGCTTTCTTT; CDR3: CASSLYRGDEAFF
size: -; D: TRBD1; V: TRBV13; J: TRBJ2-3; DNA: TGTGCCAGCAGCCTAAGGACAGGAAAGGGAGATACGCAGTATTTT; CDR3: CASSLRTGKGDTQYF
size: few; D: -; V: TRBV20-1; J: TRBJ2-1; DNA: TGCAGTGCTAGGAAGGGTAGGGTCAATGAGCAGTTCTTC; CDR3: CSARKGRVNEQFF
size: -; D: -; V: TRBV7-9; J: TRBJ1-5; DNA: TGTGCCAGCAGCTTAGATCATCAGCCCCAGCATTTT; CDR3: CASSLDHQPQHF
size: few; D: TRBD2; V: TRBV9; J: TRBJ2-1; DNA: TGTGCCAGCAGCGTTGGACTAGTAAGTCAAGGTGAGCAGTTCTTC; CDR3: CASSVGLVSQGEQFF
size: -; D: -; V: TRBV6-5; J: TRBJ2-2; DNA: TGTGCCAGCAGTTACCTAGGGATGGGACCTTTGAACACCGGGGAGCTGTTTTTT; CDR3: CASSYLGMGPLNTGELFF
size: few; D: TRBD1; V: TRBV2; J: TRBJ1-4; DNA: TGTGCCAGCAGCACAGGGGCAACTAATGAAAAACTGTTTTTT; CDR3: CASSTGATNEKLFF
size: -; D: -; V: TRBV29-1; J: TRBJ1-2; DNA: TGCAGCGCCGGGGAGGACTATGGCTACACCTTC; CDR3: CSAGEDYGYTF
size: few; D: TRBD1; V: TRBV14; J: TRBJ2-2; DNA: TGTGCCAGCAGCCAAGAGGGCAGGGGGCATACCGGGGAGCTGTTTTTT; CDR3: CASSQEGRGHTGELFF
size: -; D: TRBD2; V: TRBV29-1; J: TRBJ2-7; DNA: TGCAGCGGCTCCCTTAGCGGCGGGGGTTTGGACGAGCAGTACTTC; CDR3: CSGSLSGGGLDEQYF
size: -; D: -; V: TRBV12-3/TRBV12-4; J: TRBJ2-3; DNA: TGTGCCAGCAGTATGGGGACTGGCACAGATACGCAGTATTTT; CDR3: CASSMGTGTDTQYF
size: -; D: -; V: TRBV12-3/TRBV12-4; J: TRBJ1-1; DNA: TGTGCCAGCAGTTTCTTGCCTTTGTCTGGCACTGAAGCTTTCTTT; CDR3: CASSFLPLSGTEAFF
size: -; D: TRBD2; V: TRBV10-3; J: TRBJ2-3; DNA: TGTGCCATCACGGGCAGAGCGGGGGGCCACGGCACAGATACGCAGTATTTT; CDR3: CAITGRAGGHGTDTQYF
size: many; D: TRBD2; V: TRBV6-1; J: TRBJ2-3; DNA: TGTGCCAGCAGTGTTATAGCGGGCTCCACAGATACGCAGTATTTT; CDR3: CASSVIAGSTDTQYF
size: -; D: TRBD1; V: TRBV15; J: TRBJ2-1; DNA: TGTGCCACCAGCCGTCGGGACAGAACAAATGAGCAGTTCTTC; CDR3: CATSRRDRTNEQFF
size: -; D: -; V: TRBV7-2; J: TRBJ1-3; DNA: TGTGCCAGCAGCTCCCAGGGATATTCAGACACCATATATTTT; CDR3: CASSSQGYSDTIYF
size: -; D: -; V: TRBV27; J: TRBJ1-2; DNA: TGTGCCAGCAGTTTACAGGGACGGGATGGCTACACCTTC; CDR3: CASSLQGRDGYTF
size: many; D: -; V: TRBV10-2; J: TRBJ2-5; DNA: TGCGCCAGCAGGGCCCCGCCGGGCTGGGAGACCCAGTACTTC; CDR3: CASRAPPGWETQYF
size: -; D: -; V: TRBV12-3/TRBV12-4; J: TRBJ1-2; DNA: TGTGCCAGCAGGGCGGGGGGTGAAGGCTACACCTTC; CDR3: CASRAGGEGYTF
size: few; D: -; V: TRBV6-1; J: TRBJ1-4; DNA: TGTGCCAGCAGTGATCGGGGATATAATAATGAAAAACTGTTTTTT; CDR3: CASSDRGYNNEKLFF
size: -; D: -; V: TRBV5-1; J: TRBJ2-3; DNA: TGCGCCAGCCTCGGGGAAGATACGCAGTATTTT; CDR3: CASLGEDTQYF
size: many; D: -; V: TRBV7-9; J: TRBJ2-7; DNA: TGTGCCAGCAGCAGCCCGGGGACATCTGCCTCCTACGAGCAGTACTTC; CDR3: CASSSPGTSASYEQYF
size: many; D: -; V: TRBV2; J: TRBJ2-7; DNA: TGTGCCAGCAGTGCTGGCTACGAGCAGTACTTC; CDR3: CASSAGYEQYF
size: many; D: -; V: TRBV28; J: TRBJ2-6; DNA: TGTGCCAGCAGTTCGACAGGTGGGGCCAACGTCCTGACTTTC; CDR3: CASSSTGGANVLTF
size: few; D: -; V: TRBV25-1; J: TRBJ2-2; DNA: TGTGCCAGCAGTGAACCGCGACCCGGAGGTACCGGGGAGCTGTTTTTT; CDR3: CASSEPRPGGTGELFF
size: many; D: -; V: TRBV3-1; J: TRBJ2-3; DNA: TGTGCCAGCAGCCAAGTGTCTTCAGATACGCAGTATTTT; CDR3: CASSQVSSDTQYF
size: few; D: TRBD1; V: TRBV11-3; J: TRBJ2-2; DNA: TGTGCCAGCACCCGGACAGGGGCGGGCACCGGGGAGCTGTTTTTT; CDR3: CASTRTGAGTGELFF
size: -; D: -; V: TRBV20-1; J: TRBJ2-7; DNA: TGCAGTGCTACCGGGGGGCCAAGCTACGAGCAGTACTTC; CDR3: CSATGGPSYEQYF
size: many; D: -; V: TRBV6-1; J: TRBJ2-3; DNA: TGTGCCAGCAGTGAAGCAGGGGGTACGCAGTATTTT; CDR3: CASSEAGGTQYF